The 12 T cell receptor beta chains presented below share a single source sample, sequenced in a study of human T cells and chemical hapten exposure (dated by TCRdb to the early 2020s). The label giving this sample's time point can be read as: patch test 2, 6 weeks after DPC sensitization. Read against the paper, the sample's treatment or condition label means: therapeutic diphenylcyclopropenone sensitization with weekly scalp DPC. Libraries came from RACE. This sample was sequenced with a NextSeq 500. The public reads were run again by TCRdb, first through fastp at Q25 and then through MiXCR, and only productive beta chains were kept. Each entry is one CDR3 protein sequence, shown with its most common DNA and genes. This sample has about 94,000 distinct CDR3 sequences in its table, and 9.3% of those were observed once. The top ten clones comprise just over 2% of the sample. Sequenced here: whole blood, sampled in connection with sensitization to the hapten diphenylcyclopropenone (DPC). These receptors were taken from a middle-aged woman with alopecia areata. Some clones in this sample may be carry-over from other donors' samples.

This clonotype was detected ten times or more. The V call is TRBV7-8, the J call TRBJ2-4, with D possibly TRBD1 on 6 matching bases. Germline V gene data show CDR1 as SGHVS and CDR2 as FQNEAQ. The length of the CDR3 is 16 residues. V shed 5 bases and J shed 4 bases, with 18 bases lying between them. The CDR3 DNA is TGTGCCAGCAGCCCATCAGGGGATTGGAGGAAAAACATTCAGTACTTC. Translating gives CASSPSGDWRKNIQYF.

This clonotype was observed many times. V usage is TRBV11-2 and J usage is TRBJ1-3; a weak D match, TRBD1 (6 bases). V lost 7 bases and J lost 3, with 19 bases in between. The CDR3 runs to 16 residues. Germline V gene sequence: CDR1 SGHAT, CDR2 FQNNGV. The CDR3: CASIRSRGPDGNTIYF. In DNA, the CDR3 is TGTGCCAGCATCCGATCCCGGGGGCCCGATGGAAACACCATATATTTT.

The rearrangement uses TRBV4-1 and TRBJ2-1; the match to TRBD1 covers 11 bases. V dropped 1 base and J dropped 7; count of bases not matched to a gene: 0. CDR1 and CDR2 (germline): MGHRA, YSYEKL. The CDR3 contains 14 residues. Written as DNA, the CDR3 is TGCGCCAGCAGCCAAGGGGACAGGGGGAATGAGCAGTTCTTC. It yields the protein CASSQGDRGNEQFF.

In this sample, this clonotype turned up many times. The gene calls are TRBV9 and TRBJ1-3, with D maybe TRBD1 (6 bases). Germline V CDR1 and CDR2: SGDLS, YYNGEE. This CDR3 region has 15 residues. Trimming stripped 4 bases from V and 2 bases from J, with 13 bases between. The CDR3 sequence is CASSLGRTAGNTIYF. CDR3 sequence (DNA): TGTGCCAGCAGCTTAGGTAGGACAGCTGGAAACACCATATATTTT.

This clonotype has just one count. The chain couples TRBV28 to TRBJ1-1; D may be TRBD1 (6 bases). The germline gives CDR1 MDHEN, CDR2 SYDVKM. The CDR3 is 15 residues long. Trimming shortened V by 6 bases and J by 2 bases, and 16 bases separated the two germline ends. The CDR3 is CASRSAGAHNTEAFF. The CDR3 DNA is TGTGCCAGCAGGTCCGCAGGGGCCCATAACACTGAAGCTTTCTTT.

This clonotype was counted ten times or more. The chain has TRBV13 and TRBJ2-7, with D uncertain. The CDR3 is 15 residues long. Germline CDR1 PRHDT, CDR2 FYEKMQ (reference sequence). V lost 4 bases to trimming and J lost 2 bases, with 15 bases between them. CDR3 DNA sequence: TGTGCCAGCAGCTCCTGGGGATTAGATACCTACGAGCAGTACTTC. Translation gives CASSSWGLDTYEQYF.

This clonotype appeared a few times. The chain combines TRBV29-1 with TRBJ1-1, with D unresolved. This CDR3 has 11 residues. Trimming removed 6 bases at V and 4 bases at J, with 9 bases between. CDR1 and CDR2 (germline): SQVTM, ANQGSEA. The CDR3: CSVSGGTEAFF. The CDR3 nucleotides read TGCAGCGTCTCAGGAGGCACTGAAGCTTTCTTT.

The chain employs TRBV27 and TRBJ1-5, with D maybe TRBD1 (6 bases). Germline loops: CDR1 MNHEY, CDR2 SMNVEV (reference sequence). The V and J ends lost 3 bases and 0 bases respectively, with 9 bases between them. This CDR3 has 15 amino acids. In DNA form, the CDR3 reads TGTGCCAGCAGTTTTAGGGGGGCTAGCAATCAGCCCCAGCATTTT. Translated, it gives CASSFRGASNQPQHF.

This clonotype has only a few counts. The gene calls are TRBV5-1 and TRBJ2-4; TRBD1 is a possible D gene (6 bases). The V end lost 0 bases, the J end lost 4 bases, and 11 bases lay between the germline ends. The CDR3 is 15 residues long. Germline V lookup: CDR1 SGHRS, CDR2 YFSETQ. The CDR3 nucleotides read TGCGCCAGCAGCTTGGCCAGTCAGGGGAAAAACATTCAGTACTTC. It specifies CASSLASQGKNIQYF.

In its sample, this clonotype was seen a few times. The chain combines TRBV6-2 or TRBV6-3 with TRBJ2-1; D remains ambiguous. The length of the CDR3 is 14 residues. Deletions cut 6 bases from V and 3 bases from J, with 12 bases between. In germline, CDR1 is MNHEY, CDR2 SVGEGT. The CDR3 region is CASSLHNLYNEQFF. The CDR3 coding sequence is TGTGCCAGCAGCCTACATAACCTCTACAATGAGCAGTTCTTC.

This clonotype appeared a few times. CDR3 in amino acids: CSVARQDRADTQYF. CDR3 in DNA: TGCAGCGTCGCACGGCAAGACAGGGCTGATACGCAGTATTTT. The chain combines TRBV29-1 with TRBJ2-3; the match to TRBD1 covers 7 bases. The V gene end was trimmed by 6 bases and the J gene end by 6 bases; junction bases not matched to a gene: 12. The germline V gene has CDR1 SQVTM and CDR2 ANQGSEA. This CDR3 has 14 residues.

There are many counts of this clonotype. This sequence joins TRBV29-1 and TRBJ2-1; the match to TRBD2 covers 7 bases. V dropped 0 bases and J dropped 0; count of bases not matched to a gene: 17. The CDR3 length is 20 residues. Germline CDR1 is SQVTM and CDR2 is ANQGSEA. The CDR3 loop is CSVEDLVEPSGVASYNEQFF. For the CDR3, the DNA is TGCAGCGTTGAAGATCTGGTCGAACCTAGCGGAGTAGCCTCCTACAATGAGCAGTTCTTC.